This record concerns one T cell receptor (beta chain) sequence. What it binds is unknown. Each cDNA held unique molecular identifiers, and template switching gave it a universal primer site. TCRdb analysed the 5' RACE reads with MiXCR anew, one entry per CDR3 protein. This sample has about 1.7 million distinct CDR3 sequences, with less than 35% found just once. This sample is part of a study of identical twins. V was pared by 6 bases and J by 1 base, with 4 bases of the junction left unmatched. The germline V gene encodes CDR1 DFQATT and CDR2 SNEGSKA (reference sequence). This CDR3 comprises 13 residues. Study-wide results and limits: Zero-insertion analyses could be partly confounded by invariant MAIT and iNKT cells. Instead of following the same donors, the conclusions were based on cross-sectional statistical analysis. High-abundance cord blood beta clonotypes had fewer insertions; memory repertoires showed none.

This clonotype was obtained from a newborn girl in good health. Sequencing input: cord blood. This sequence joins TRBV20-1 and TRBJ1-1; 8 bases are a match to TRBD1. The CDR3 DNA reads as TGCAGTGCCTCTGGACAGGGGAACACTGAAGCTTTCTTT. Protein product: CSASGQGNTEAFF.